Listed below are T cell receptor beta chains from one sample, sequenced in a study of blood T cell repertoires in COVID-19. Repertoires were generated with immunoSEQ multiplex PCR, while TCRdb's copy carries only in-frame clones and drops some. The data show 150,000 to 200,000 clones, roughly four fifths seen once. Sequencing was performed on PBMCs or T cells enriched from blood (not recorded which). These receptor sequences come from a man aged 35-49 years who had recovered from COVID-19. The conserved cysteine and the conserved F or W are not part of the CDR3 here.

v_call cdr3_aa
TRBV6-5 ASSYKPGGYT
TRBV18 ASSPPAGHNSPLH
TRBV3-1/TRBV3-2 ASSRGTSGEAYNEQF
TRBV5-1 ASSAGQGSSYEQY
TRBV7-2 ASSPGGTNYGYT
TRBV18 ASSLGQTGELF
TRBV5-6 ASRRGLGEQF
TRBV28 ASRDRTVISGNTIY
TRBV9 ASSPPRGTQY
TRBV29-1 SVEGTSGRGFSSTDTQY
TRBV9 ASSNPAGSEAF
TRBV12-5 ASGYYTEAF
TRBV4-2 ASSQRLAGVIGETQY
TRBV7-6 ASSLARSSSAYNEQF
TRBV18 ASSSGLAVPYEQY
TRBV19 ASSRTGTSGNIGQNEQY
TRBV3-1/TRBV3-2 ASSQEYQDGVSGNTIY
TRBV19 ASNAFPNTGELF
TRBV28 ASSPGLAETQY
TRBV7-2 ASSRNSISGANVLT
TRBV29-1 SVAGLNTEAF
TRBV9 ASSGGAGSYNSPLH
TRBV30 AWTDRLAAF
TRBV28 ASSLEGFRSNQPQH
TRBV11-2 ASSFPQGRGGYT
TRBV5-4 ASSAATGSNEKLF
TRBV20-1 SGAGDYGYT
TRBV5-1 ASSLVGADSGNTIY
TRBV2 ASSTGTYEAF
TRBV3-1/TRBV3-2 ASSQSSGTRPYEQY
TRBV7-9 ASSFPPGFNYGYT
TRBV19 ADIPSSGDNTDTQY
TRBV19 ASSPPGGTVYGYT
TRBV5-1 ASSLLGNRNTEAF
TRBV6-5 ASSFSTGSSYGYT
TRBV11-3 ASSLAAANEKLF
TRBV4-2 ASSPQANTEAF
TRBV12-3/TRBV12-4 ASTPGGNTEAF
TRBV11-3 ASSTGSIPGELF
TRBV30 AWSDPKDYRGLGTEAF
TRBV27 ASSPPGGDKYNEQF
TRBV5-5 ASSLGPTGAEGNTIY